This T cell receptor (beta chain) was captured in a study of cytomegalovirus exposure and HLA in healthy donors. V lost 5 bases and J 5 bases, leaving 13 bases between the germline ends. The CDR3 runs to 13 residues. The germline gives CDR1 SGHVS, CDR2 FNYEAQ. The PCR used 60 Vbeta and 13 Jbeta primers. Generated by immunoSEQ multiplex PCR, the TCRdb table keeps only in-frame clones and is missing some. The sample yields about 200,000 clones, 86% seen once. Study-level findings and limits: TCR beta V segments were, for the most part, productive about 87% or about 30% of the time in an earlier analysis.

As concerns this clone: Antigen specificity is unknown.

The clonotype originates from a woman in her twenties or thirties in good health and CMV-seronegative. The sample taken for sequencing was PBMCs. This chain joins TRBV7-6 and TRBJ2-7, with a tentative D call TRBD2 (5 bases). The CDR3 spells CASSLRTGDEQYF. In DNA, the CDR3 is TGTGCCAGCAGCCTGCGGACTGGGGACGAGCAGTACTTC.